A single T cell receptor beta chain is shown here with its context. What it recognizes is unknown. Constant-segment primers served in 5'RACE that generated TCR alpha and TCR beta cDNA libraries bearing sample barcodes and UMIs. TCRdb passed the 5' RACE reads through MiXCR, listing each CDR3 protein once. The sample has roughly 340,000 distinct CDR3 sequences, roughly 15% seen once. This record belongs to a study of T-cell memory formation after mild COVID-19. Points from the study as a whole: The finding that pre-infection memory included some responding clones suggested that cross-reactive memory joined. Later expanders leaned CD4+, whereas day 15 to 85 contracting clones were balanced CD4/CD8. Contracting clones localized mainly to CM and EM when CD4+ and mainly to EMRA when CD8+.

The clonotype originates from a man aged 18-30 years who had mild COVID-19 (a few samples of this study predate the infection). Cell type and time point are not known. Sequences were obtained from PBMCs or a T cell subset sorted from them (not recorded which).

Here the CDR3 DNA reads TGTGCCAGCAGCCTAGCGGGGGGGCCCTATGAGCAGTTCTTC. Amino acids: CASSLAGGPYEQFF. The rearrangement joins TRBV6-5 to TRBJ2-1; 12 bases are a match to TRBD2. This CDR3 has 14 residues. V trimming: 6 bases; J trimming: 8 bases; junction bases outside the gene matches: 5. Germline V lookup: CDR1 MNHEY, CDR2 SVGAGI.